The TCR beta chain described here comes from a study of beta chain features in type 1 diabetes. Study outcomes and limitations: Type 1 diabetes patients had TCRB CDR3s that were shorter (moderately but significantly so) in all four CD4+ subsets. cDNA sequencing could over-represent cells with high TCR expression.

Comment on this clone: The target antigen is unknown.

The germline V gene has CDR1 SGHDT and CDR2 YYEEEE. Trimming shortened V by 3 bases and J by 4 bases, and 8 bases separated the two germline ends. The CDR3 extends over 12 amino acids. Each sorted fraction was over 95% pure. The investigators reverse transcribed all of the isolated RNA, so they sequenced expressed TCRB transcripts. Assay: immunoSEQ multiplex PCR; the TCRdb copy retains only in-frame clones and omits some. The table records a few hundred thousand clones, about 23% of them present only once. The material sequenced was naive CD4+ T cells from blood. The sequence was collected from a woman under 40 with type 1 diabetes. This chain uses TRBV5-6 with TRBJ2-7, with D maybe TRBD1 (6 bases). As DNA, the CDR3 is TGTGCCAGCAGCTCCACAGGGTACGAGCAGTACTTC. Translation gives CASSSTGYEQYF.